This T cell receptor (beta chain) was retrieved from a study of cytomegalovirus exposure and HLA in healthy donors. General observations from the study: Whilst most TCR sequences proved rare, a subset of public TCRs occurred across many donors. In most subjects, TCR beta sequences reportedly gave accurate predictions of HLA-A and HLA-B alleles. Prior analysis indicated that the majority of TCR beta V segments exhibited productivity approximately 87% or approximately 30% of the time. One variant, a missense change in DCLRE1C, was linked in a later analysis to TCR beta V- and J-gene trimming.

In this sample, this clone turned up once. Its antigen is still unknown. Researchers ran the PCR with 60 Vbeta and 13 Jbeta primers. Produced via immunoSEQ multiplex PCR; TCRdb's table is partial and in-frame only. The data contain approximately 91,000 clones, under 75% of them seen just once; the ten biggest clones take up 0.95% to 1.5%. The germline CDR1 and CDR2 sequences are LNHDA and SQIVND (reference sequence). The CDR3 contains 15 residues. V gave up 4 bases and J gave up 4 bases; unmatched junction bases: 7. The chain couples TRBV19 to TRBJ1-2; 9 bases align to TRBD1. The sequencing sample was made of PBMCs. This receptor was taken from a female donor in good health and CMV-seronegative. In DNA, the CDR3 is TGTGCCAGTAGTACCTCCGGGACAGGGTTCTATGGCTACACCTTC. It encodes CASSTSGTGFYGYTF.